This entry is about one TCR beta chain. The data derive from a study of T-cell reconstitution after alpha-beta-depleted transplantation in children. This sample's TCRbeta library carried unique molecular identifier barcodes. TCRdb ran MiXCR on the PCR reads and lists one entry per CDR3 protein. The sample includes some 72,000 distinct CDR3 sequences, 5.5% to 7.5% seen only once; the top ten take approximately 2.3%. The receptor's source is a human donor who donated a stem cell graft to a child with acute lymphoblastic leukemia. Sample: PBMCs from the stem cell graft donor, taken from the stem cell graft.

As DNA, the CDR3 is TGTGCCAGCTCACCACCGGGGAACTACGAGCAGTACTTC. This gives the protein CASSPPGNYEQYF. This rearrangement joins TRBV18 to TRBJ2-7, with D unresolved. Germline V CDR1 and CDR2: KGHSH, LQKENI. V gave up 0 bases and J gave up 3 bases, with 6 bases separating them. This CDR3 has 13 amino acids.